This T cell receptor (beta chain) comes out of a study of blood T cells in healthy people across ages. Using a J-beta primer mix together with a sample-barcoded 5' primer, a second PCR was run for roughly 6 to 11 cycles. TCRdb re-analysed the 5' RACE reads in MiXCR, keeping a single row per CDR3 protein. The table records roughly 1,800,000 distinct CDR3 sequences, 49% of them present only once. Ranging in age from roughly 6 to 90, the donors were healthy Caucasian individuals from Russia. Whenever a sample was processed, at least 6.5 million PBMCs were isolated. Material: blood. This sequence originates from a woman in her thirties or forties in good health.

The CDR3 sequence: CATSSGRGGTTDTQYF. CDR3 coding DNA: TGTGCCACCAGTTCCGGTCGTGGCGGGACCACAGATACGCAGTATTTT. This sequence joins TRBV24-1 and TRBJ2-3, with D possibly TRBD2 on 6 matching bases. V dropped 6 bases and J dropped 2 bases, with 17 bases sitting between them. Germline V gene sequence: CDR1 KGHDR, CDR2 SFDVKD. The CDR3 sequence is 16 residues long.